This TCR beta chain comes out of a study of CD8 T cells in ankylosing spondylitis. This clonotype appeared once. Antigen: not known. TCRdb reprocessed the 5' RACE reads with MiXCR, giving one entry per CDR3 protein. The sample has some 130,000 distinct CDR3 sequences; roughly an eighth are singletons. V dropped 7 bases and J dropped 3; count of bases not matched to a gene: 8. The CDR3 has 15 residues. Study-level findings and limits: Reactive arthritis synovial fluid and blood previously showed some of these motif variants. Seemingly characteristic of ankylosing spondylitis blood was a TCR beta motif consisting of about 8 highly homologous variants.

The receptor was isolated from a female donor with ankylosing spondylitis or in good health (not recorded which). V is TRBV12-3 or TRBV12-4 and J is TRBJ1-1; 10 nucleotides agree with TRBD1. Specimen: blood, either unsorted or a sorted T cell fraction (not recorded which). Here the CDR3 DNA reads TGTGCCAGCAAGCGACAGGGGGCGGTGTACACTGAAGCTTTCTTT. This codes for CASKRQGAVYTEAFF.